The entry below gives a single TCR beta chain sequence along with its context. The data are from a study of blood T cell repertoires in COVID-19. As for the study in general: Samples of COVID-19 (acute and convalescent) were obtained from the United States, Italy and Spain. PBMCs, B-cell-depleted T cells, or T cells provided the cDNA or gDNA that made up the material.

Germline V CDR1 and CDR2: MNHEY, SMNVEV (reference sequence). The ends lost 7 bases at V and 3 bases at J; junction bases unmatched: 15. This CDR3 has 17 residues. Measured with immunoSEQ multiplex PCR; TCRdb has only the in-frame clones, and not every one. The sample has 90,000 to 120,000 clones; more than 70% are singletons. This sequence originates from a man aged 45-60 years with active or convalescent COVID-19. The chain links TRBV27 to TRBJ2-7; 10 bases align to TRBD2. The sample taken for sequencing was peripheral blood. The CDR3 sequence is CASKGTPTSGKRYEQYF. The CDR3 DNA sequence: TGTGCCAGCAAGGGTACCCCTACTAGCGGGAAGCGCTACGAGCAGTACTTC.